This is a list of T cell receptor beta chains from one sample in a study of blood T cells in healthy people across ages. TCRdb analysed the 5' RACE reads with MiXCR anew, one entry per CDR3 protein. The sample comprises roughly 800,000 distinct CDR3 sequences, 20% to 30% of which are singletons, and roughly 3.5% rests with the top ten. This sample was shared with a second study, whose subject was T cells of mothers and their children.

Material for sequencing was blood. These receptors originate from a boy younger than 18 in good health. CDR3s include the opening cysteine and the closing phenylalanine or tryptophan. The D gene is left open where the match is weak.

CASSWIGLANEQFF,-,TRBV12-3/TRBV12-4,TRBD2
CASGRQGSNYGYTF,TRBJ1-2,TRBV2,TRBD1
CATSDLRGDGYTF,TRBJ1-2,TRBV24-1,-
CASSETSGSAYEQYF,TRBJ2-7,TRBV2,TRBD2
CASSPRMEETQYF,TRBJ2-5,TRBV28,-
CASSDGRATNEKLFF,TRBJ1-4,TRBV4-3,-
CASSQGYRAGELFF,TRBJ2-2,TRBV4-3,-
CASSPVFISYEQYF,TRBJ2-7,TRBV12-3/TRBV12-4,-
CSATVYGSGGATETQYF,TRBJ2-5,TRBV20-1,TRBD2
CAGSPTGFQETQYF,TRBJ2-5,TRBV12-3/TRBV12-4,-
CASRAGGAFRTGEQFF,TRBJ2-2,TRBV2,TRBD1
CASSRQGLRSYTF,TRBJ1-2,TRBV25-1,TRBD1
CSAVGHTGELFF,TRBJ2-2,TRBV20-1,-
CASSLGLYQPQHF,TRBJ1-5,TRBV27,-
CASSHLSQGLSWNEQFF,TRBJ2-1,TRBV4-1,-
CASSLALPGAPDTQYF,TRBJ2-3,TRBV7-8,-
CASSPDREARGELFF,TRBJ2-2,TRBV7-8,-
CASSSPGQGFQETQYF,TRBJ2-5,TRBV28,TRBD1
CASSQAPDRERETQYF,TRBJ2-5,TRBV7-9,TRBD1
CASSYLQREWTETQYF,TRBJ2-5,TRBV6-6,-
CATSRDRKVGGTHNVGQFF,TRBJ2-1,TRBV15,-
CASSVGGAEETQYF,TRBJ2-5,TRBV9,-
CASKRGRDNEQFF,TRBJ2-1,TRBV2,-
CASSFLISGANVLTF,TRBJ2-6,TRBV12-3/TRBV12-4,-
CASSYTEEPRNEQFF,TRBJ2-1,TRBV6-6,-
CASRVLGGTEAFF,TRBJ1-1,TRBV6-1,-